These 11 T cell receptor beta chains came from one sample sequenced in a study of shared clonotypes between healthy human individuals. The data were produced by immunoSEQ multiplex PCR, yet TCRdb's version contains in-frame clones alone and is incomplete. The data contain about 360,000 clones, 70% to 75% of them singletons. The sequencing input was memory CD4+ T cells sorted from blood. Described subset: CD45RA-negative fraction. All receptors derive from a man in his thirties or forties in good health.

This clone was observed at least ten times. The chain has TRBV9 and TRBJ2-1; D possibly corresponds to TRBD2 (6 bases). The germline gives CDR1 SGDLS, CDR2 YYNGEE. V was shortened by 3 bases and J by 6 bases, with 16 bases between the two germline ends. This CDR3 comprises 15 residues. CDR3 sequence reads: CASSADSQAGNEQFF. Here the CDR3 DNA reads TGTGCCAGCAGCGCCGATTCCCAAGCGGGCAATGAGCAGTTCTTC.

This chain uses TRBV6-1 with TRBJ1-4; D unresolved. The CDR3 contains 11 residues. V dropped 3 bases and J dropped 7 bases, with 3 bases sitting between them. Germline lookup yields CDR1 MNHNS and CDR2 SASEGT. The CDR3 loop reads CASSEGEKLFF. In DNA form, the CDR3 reads TGTGCCAGCAGTGAGGGTGAAAAACTGTTTTTT.

The V and J genes are TRBV5-1 and TRBJ2-3; 16 nucleotides match TRBD2. The CDR3 has 16 amino acids. Germline trimming cut 4 bases from V and 4 bases from J; bases unmatched to any gene: 3. The germline CDR1 and CDR2 sequences are SGHRS and YFSETQ. The CDR3 DNA reads TGCGCCAGCAGCCCGGGACTAGCGGGAGGGGCAGATACGCAGTATTTT. It translates to CASSPGLAGGADTQYF.

This clone has a single count. The rearrangement uses TRBV5-1 and TRBJ2-5; unclear D gene. Germline V lookup: CDR1 SGHRS, CDR2 YFSETQ. Trimming stripped 7 bases from V and 2 bases from J, with 9 bases between. This CDR3 contains 12 residues. This chain's CDR3 is CASGHLQETQYF. In nucleotides, the CDR3 is TGCGCCAGCGGTCACCTTCAAGAGACCCAGTACTTC.

The chain employs TRBV4-3 and TRBJ2-7; D is perhaps TRBD2 (7 bases). V lost 0 bases and J lost 4, with 16 bases in between. The germline CDR1 and CDR2 sequences are LGHNA and YSLEER. This CDR3 region has 16 residues. DNA for the CDR3: TGCGCCAGCAGCCAAGAATTGGGGGGGCGCGTTTACGAGCAGTACTTC. Translated, it gives CASSQELGGRVYEQYF.

In nucleotides, the CDR3 is TGCGCCAGCAGTGAGCGACCGGGGGACGCCTACGAGCAGTACTTC. Translating gives CASSERPGDAYEQYF. The rearrangement links TRBV10-1 to TRBJ2-7; the D gene is possibly TRBD2 (6 bases). Germline-derived CDR1 and CDR2 are WNHNN and SYGVQD (reference sequence). This CDR3 contains 15 residues. V lost 2 bases and J lost 2, with 13 bases in between.

The V call is TRBV9, the J call TRBJ2-1, with TRBD2 identical over 9 bases. CDR1 SGDLS and CDR2 YYNGEE come from the germline V gene. V lost 4 bases, J lost 2 bases, and 7 bases stayed unmatched. The CDR3 has 16 residues. The CDR3 here is CASSPTAGGAYNEQFF. CDR3 nucleotide sequence: TGTGCCAGCAGCCCAACAGCGGGAGGCGCCTACAATGAGCAGTTCTTC.

The J gene is TRBJ2-3, the V gene TRBV9; TRBD1 might be the D (5 bases). Germline V gene data show CDR1 as SGDLS and CDR2 as YYNGEE. This CDR3 is 13 amino acids long. V shed 4 bases and J shed 2 bases, with 8 bases lying between them. For the CDR3, the DNA is TGTGCCAGCAGCTCCAGGGCCACAGATACGCAGTATTTT. Its protein product is CASSSRATDTQYF.

There are a few counts of this clone. The chain uses TRBV5-6 and TRBJ2-5; tentatively, D is TRBD2 (5 bases). The CDR3 covers 13 residues. With 5 bases removed from V and 5 bases from J, the gap between germline ends came to 13 bases. CDR1 and CDR2 (germline): SGHDT, YYEEEE. CDR3 bases: TGTGCCAGCAGTATGAGGGTATGGGAGACCCAGTACTTC. It yields the protein CASSMRVWETQYF.

The V call is TRBV28, the J call TRBJ2-1; 8 bases align to TRBD2. CDR1 and CDR2 (germline): MDHEN, SYDVKM. V gave up 6 bases and J gave up 5 bases; unmatched junction bases: 12. This CDR3 is built from 16 residues. Here the CDR3 reads CASRKAGTSNNNEQFF. As DNA, the CDR3 is TGTGCCAGCAGGAAGGCCGGGACTAGTAATAACAATGAGCAGTTCTTC.

This clone has more than one count but fewer than ten. The chain is built from TRBV6-5 and TRBJ1-1, with D unclear. The CDR3 runs to 13 residues. Germline lookup yields CDR1 MNHEY and CDR2 SVGAGI. V was pared by 7 bases and J by 1 base, with 10 bases between. This chain's CDR3 is CASNTEGNTEAFF. The CDR3, as DNA: TGTGCCAGCAACACAGAAGGGAACACTGAAGCTTTCTTT.